Following are 26 T cell receptor beta chains from one sample sequenced in a study of OX40 agonist ivuxolimab in advanced cancers. The method was immunoSEQ multiplex PCR; TCRdb's version includes in-frame clones alone and lacks a portion of them. The table shows 60,000 to 85,000 clones, with approximately 89% occurring only once. Sequences were derived from CD4+ or CD8+ T cells sorted from blood, sampled in a trial of the OX40 agonist ivuxolimab. These receptors were obtained from an adult with an advanced solid tumor such as melanoma, head and neck, liver or kidney cancer.

The chain couples TRBV27 to TRBJ2-5, with D possibly TRBD2 on 5 matching bases. The germline V gene encodes CDR1 MNHEY and CDR2 SMNVEV (reference sequence). This CDR3 contains 14 residues. Trimming removed 3 bases at V and 1 base at J, with 9 bases between. The CDR3 reads CASSFNGVQETQYF. The CDR3, as DNA: TGTGCCAGCAGTTTCAACGGGGTCCAAGAGACCCAGTACTTC.

The chain recombines TRBV2 with TRBJ1-1; the D is unclear. From germline, CDR1 is SNHLY and CDR2 FYNNEI. The CDR3 is 12 residues long. Trimming pared 1 base from V and 5 bases from J, leaving 5 bases between. CDR3 in amino acids: CASSEELTEAFF. CDR3 nucleotides: TGTGCCAGCAGTGAAGAATTGACTGAAGCTTTCTTT.

The chain combines TRBV9 with TRBJ2-3; D is perhaps TRBD1 (5 bases). V was shortened by 3 bases and J by 2 bases, with 13 bases between the two germline ends. Germline CDR1 reads SGDLS; CDR2 reads YYNGEE. The CDR3 totals 15 residues. This CDR3 is CASSETRVNTDTQYF. The CDR3 DNA reads as TGTGCCAGCAGCGAGACCAGGGTTAACACAGATACGCAGTATTTT. Full variable domain (remainder filled in from reference TRBV9 and TRBJ2-3): DSGVTQTPKHLITATGQRVTLRCSPRSGDLSVYWYQQSLDQGLQFLIQYYNGEERAKGNILERFSAQQFPDLHSELNLSSLELGDSALYFCASSETRVNTDTQYFGPGTRLTVL.

This rearrangement joins TRBV15 to TRBJ2-7; D remains unclear. Per germline, CDR1 LNHNV and CDR2 YYDKDF (reference sequence). Trimming shortened V by 0 bases and J by 4 bases, and 10 bases separated the two germline ends. The CDR3 consists of 14 residues. The CDR3 loop reads CATSRDRLGYEQYF. The CDR3 DNA is TGTGCCACCAGCAGAGACAGGTTGGGGTACGAGCAGTACTTC. The full variable domain, completed using reference TRBV15 and TRBJ2-7, is DAMVIQNPRYQVTQFGKPVTLSCSQTLNHNVMYWYQQKSSQAPKLLFHYYDKDFNNEADTPDNFQSRRPNTSFCFLDIRSPGLGDTAMYLCATSRDRLGYEQYFGPGTRLTVT.

The rearrangement joins TRBV19 to TRBJ1-3; the D gene is possibly TRBD1 (5 bases). This CDR3 is built from 14 residues. V lost 7 bases and J lost 0, with 10 bases in between. CDR1 LNHDA and CDR2 SQIVND come from the germline V gene (reference sequence). Here the CDR3 reads CASISGSSGNTIYF. DNA for the CDR3: TGTGCCAGTATCTCAGGGAGCTCTGGAAACACCATATATTTT.

The chain carries TRBV2 and TRBJ2-1; weak D call: TRBD2 (6 bases). The V end was cut by 2 bases, the J end by 2 bases, with 10 bases between. This CDR3 comprises 15 residues. Looked up from germline, CDR1 is SNHLY and CDR2 is FYNNEI. This chain's CDR3 is CASSERAGTYNEQFF. The CDR3 bases are TGTGCCAGCAGTGAAAGGGCGGGAACCTACAATGAGCAGTTCTTC.

This chain connects TRBV11-3 to TRBJ2-1; D possibly corresponds to TRBD1 (5 bases). The CDR3 is made up of 15 amino acids. CDR1 is SGHNT and CDR2 is YENEEA in the germline V gene. Trimming removed 1 base from V and 2 bases from J, with 9 bases in between. The CDR3 region has the DNA TGTGCCAGCAGCTTAGGACAGACAACCTACAATGAGCAGTTCTTC. It is translated as CASSLGQTTYNEQFF.

DNA of the CDR3: TGTGCCAGCAGTCCGACAGGGGGCAACGAGCAGTACTTC. Encoded protein: CASSPTGGNEQYF. This chain joins TRBV6-5 and TRBJ2-7; the match to TRBD1 covers 10 bases. J gave up 5 bases and V 5 bases, and 3 bases lay outside the gene matches. CDR3 length: 13 amino acids. CDR1 MNHEY and CDR2 SVGAGI come from the germline V gene.

The chain couples TRBV5-1 to TRBJ2-2; 14 bases agree with TRBD2. Germline V lookup: CDR1 SGHRS, CDR2 YFSETQ. Trimming took 2 bases from V and 7 from J; bases not matched to a gene: 7. The CDR3 spans 17 residues. CDR3 DNA: TGCGCCAGCAGCTTACGGACTAGCGGGGGGACGGTCGGGGAGCTGTTTTTT. Protein: CASSLRTSGGTVGELFF.

The rearrangement links TRBV6-1 to TRBJ1-5; D is undetermined. The germline gives CDR1 MNHNS, CDR2 SASEGT. V was cut by 6 bases and J by 8 bases, with 14 bases left in between. The CDR3 has 13 amino acids. CDR3 sequence (DNA): TGTGCCAGCAGCCGCAAAGGCTTCGAGCCCCAGCATTTT. Translation gives CASSRKGFEPQHF.

This clone has just one count. This chain connects TRBV6-5 to TRBJ1-2; 7 nucleotides align to TRBD1. The CDR3 consists of 14 residues. Germline V gene lookup returns CDR1 MNHEY and CDR2 SVGAGI. V lost 6 bases to trimming and J lost 5 bases; unmatched junction nucleotides: 9. CDR3 region: CASSKGGQTYGYTF. CDR3 DNA: TGTGCCAGCAGCAAAGGGGGACAGACTTATGGCTACACCTTC.

In this sample, this clone turned up a few times. DNA for the CDR3: TGTGCCAGCAGCTTTCGGGGGCCTCTGAGCTCCTACAATGAGCAGTTCTTC. Translation: CASSFRGPLSSYNEQFF. The chain carries TRBV7-8 and TRBJ2-1; tentatively, D is TRBD1 or TRBD2 (6 bases each). The ends were cut back, 3 bases at V and 0 bases at J, with 15 bases in the middle. The CDR3 has 17 amino acids. Germline V lookup: CDR1 SGHVS, CDR2 FQNEAQ.

The genes are TRBV7-2 and TRBJ2-7; D is perhaps TRBD2 (5 bases). Trimming shortened V by 2 bases and J by 2 bases, and 10 bases separated the two germline ends. CDR3 length equals 14 residues. CDR1 SGHTA and CDR2 FQGNSA come from the germline V gene. In DNA form, the CDR3 reads TGTGCCAGCAGCTTAACTGGGAGAACCTACGAGCAGTACTTC. Protein product: CASSLTGRTYEQYF.

This sequence joins TRBV4-1 and TRBJ1-1; D ambiguous. Germline lookup yields CDR1 MGHRA and CDR2 YSYEKL. V was clipped by 2 bases and J by 3 bases, with 13 bases between them. The CDR3 spans 15 residues. CDR3 sequence (DNA): TGCGCCAGCAGCCAACCCCGGGCCTCATACACTGAAGCTTTCTTT. Its protein is CASSQPRASYTEAFF.

The J gene is TRBJ2-7, the V gene TRBV19, with unresolved D. Deletions cut 3 bases from V and 2 bases from J, with 8 bases between. Germline values: CDR1 LNHDA, CDR2 SQIVND (reference sequence). The CDR3 contains 13 residues. This CDR3 reads CASSIRLAYEQYF. The CDR3 nucleotides read TGTGCCAGTAGTATCAGGCTGGCCTACGAGCAGTACTTC.

The chain joins TRBV19 to TRBJ1-2; D possibly corresponds to TRBD1 (6 bases). The CDR3 runs 14 residues. Looked up from germline, CDR1 is LNHDA and CDR2 is SQIVND (reference sequence). V was cut by 8 bases and J by 4 bases, with 17 bases left in between. DNA for the CDR3: TGTGCCAGTGGGATGTCGGGACATCCCTATGGCTACACCTTC. Translation gives CASGMSGHPYGYTF.

The CDR3 reads CASSLSAGAYNEQFF. The DNA of the CDR3 is TGTGCCAGCAGTTTATCGGCGGGAGCTTACAATGAGCAGTTCTTC. The gene calls are TRBV27 and TRBJ2-1; 7 bases match TRBD2. Unmatched junction bases numbered 3, after V lost 0 bases and J lost 4 bases. This CDR3 is 15 amino acids long. Germline lookup yields CDR1 MNHEY and CDR2 SMNVEV (reference sequence).

The chain uses TRBV19 and TRBJ1-1, with TRBD1 identical over 9 bases. The trim removed 7 bases at V and 5 bases at J, leaving 8 bases unmatched. Germline V gives CDR1 LNHDA, CDR2 SQIVND (reference sequence). CDR3 length: 14 amino acids. The CDR3, as DNA: TGTGCCAGTAAGGGTGACAGGGGGAATACTGAAGCTTTCTTT. It translates to CASKGDRGNTEAFF.

The chain recombines TRBV7-2 with TRBJ2-7, with 7 nucleotides matching TRBD1. Germline V gene data show CDR1 as SGHTA and CDR2 as FQGNSA. J was trimmed by 0 bases and V by 6 bases; bases with no gene match: 8. The CDR3 has 15 residues. The CDR3 spells CASSPPGQRSYEQYF. CDR3 bases: TGTGCCAGCAGTCCGCCGGGACAGCGCTCCTACGAGCAGTACTTC.

This clone was seen only a few times. This chain's CDR3 is CASSEDLAGEGGGSYEQYF. The CDR3 DNA reads TGCGCCAGCAGTGAGGACCTAGCGGGAGAAGGTGGGGGCTCCTACGAGCAGTACTTC. The rearrangement uses TRBV10-1 and TRBJ2-7; 10 bases align to TRBD2. The CDR3 extends over 19 amino acids. The V gene end was trimmed by 2 bases and the J gene end by 0 bases; junction bases not matched to a gene: 13. Germline-derived CDR1 and CDR2 are WNHNN and SYGVQD (reference sequence).

For the CDR3, the DNA is TGTGCCAGCTCCCCTACAGGGCAGGGGGAAAAACTGTTTTTT. It specifies CASSPTGQGEKLFF. The chain is built from TRBV18 and TRBJ1-4; D might be TRBD1 (6 bases). The CDR3 is made up of 14 amino acids. CDR1 and CDR2 from the germline V gene are KGHSH and LQKENI. V lost 6 bases and J 8 bases, leaving 16 bases between the germline ends.

The chain links TRBV28 to TRBJ1-2; 8 bases align to TRBD1. Germline CDR1 is MDHEN and CDR2 is SYDVKM. The length of the CDR3 is 16 residues. Losses at the gene ends were 7 bases for V and 3 bases for J; bases not matched to a gene: 13. CDR3 protein: CASNIPPGQGDYGYTF. CDR3 coding DNA: TGTGCCAGCAATATCCCGCCCGGACAGGGAGACTATGGCTACACCTTC.

This clone was recorded only once. This sequence joins TRBV15 and TRBJ1-1, with 7 bases fitting TRBD1. Germline V lookup: CDR1 LNHNV, CDR2 YYDKDF (reference sequence). V shed 3 bases, J shed 1 base, and the junction held 8 bases outside the gene matches. The CDR3 length is 16 residues. CDR3 sequence reads: CATSSPQGESNTEAFF. CDR3 nucleotides: TGTGCCACCAGCAGCCCCCAGGGGGAATCGAACACTGAAGCTTTCTTT.

This chain links TRBV28 with TRBJ1-2; 11 bases line up with TRBD1. This CDR3 is 15 amino acids long. In germline, CDR1 is MDHEN, CDR2 SYDVKM. V lost 8 bases, J lost 7 bases, and 12 bases stayed unmatched. The CDR3 nucleotides are TGTGCCAGCGGATCATACCAGGGGACAGGGGGTGGCTACACCTTC. Translation: CASGSYQGTGGGYTF.

The chain carries TRBV6-5 and TRBJ2-3, with no clear D. CDR1 and CDR2 from the germline V gene are MNHEY and SVGAGI. Trimming took off 2 bases at V and 5 bases at J, with 8 bases between the two ends. The CDR3 totals 13 residues. In DNA, the CDR3 is TGTGCCAGCAGTTACCTGGACCGAGATACGCAGTATTTT. Protein sequence: CASSYLDRDTQYF.

V gene TRBV27 combines with J gene TRBJ1-4; no clear D. This CDR3 comprises 15 residues. Germline V gives CDR1 MNHEY, CDR2 SMNVEV (reference sequence). V was shortened by 6 bases and J by 7 bases, with 18 bases between the two germline ends. CDR3 sequence (DNA): TGTGCCAGCAGCCCGCTCCTTCCGTATGCTGAAAAACTGTTTTTT. Translation: CASSPLLPYAEKLFF. The full variable domain, completed using reference TRBV27 and TRBJ1-4, is EAQVTQNPRYLITVTGKKLTVTCSQNMNHEYMSWYRQDPGLGLRQIYYSMNVEVTDKGDVPEGYKVSRKEKRNFPLILESPSPNQTSLYFCASSPLLPYAEKLFFGSGTQLSVL.